One and the same sample provided the 3 T cell receptor beta chains below, sequenced in a study of T cells after yellow fever vaccination. TCRdb independently ran MiXCR on the 5' RACE reads; one entry per CDR3 protein. The sample lists approximately 250,000 distinct CDR3 sequences; about 5.2% were seen once. Sequencing was performed on CD4+ T cells sorted from PBMCs, taken on the day of the yellow fever booster vaccination. The receptors stem from a man between 18 and 35 years old who received the YFV17D yellow fever vaccine.

This clonotype was counted at least ten times. The chain joins TRBV28 to TRBJ2-5; 7 bases are shared with TRBD2. The germline CDR1 and CDR2 sequences are MDHEN and SYDVKM. The CDR3 is made up of 15 amino acids. V was clipped by 3 bases and J by 4 bases; unmatched bases: 8. The CDR3 DNA is TGTGCCAGCAGTTTCCCCTCTGGGACTATAGAGACCCAGTACTTC. Translation gives CASSFPSGTIETQYF. The full variable domain, completed using reference TRBV28 and TRBJ2-5, is DVKVTQSSRYLVKRTGEKVFLECVQDMDHENMFWYRQDPGLGLRLIYFSYDVKMKEKGDIPEGYSVSREKKERFSLILESASTNQTSMYLCASSFPSGTIETQYFGPGTRLLVL.

This clonotype was observed a few times. V is TRBV7-9 and J is TRBJ1-6; D might be TRBD1 (5 bases). Germline V lookup: CDR1 SEHNR, CDR2 FQNEAQ (reference sequence). The germline V and J ends were trimmed by 5 bases and 6 bases, with 8 bases remaining between them. The CDR3 totals 13 residues. CDR3 nucleotides: TGTGCCAGCAGCACGACAGTTAATTCACCCCTCCACTTT. As protein: CASSTTVNSPLHF. The full variable domain, with the rest looked up from reference TRBV7-9 and TRBJ1-6, is DTGVSQNPRHKITKRGQNVTFRCDPISEHNRLYWYRQTLGQGPEFLTYFQNEAQLEKSRLLSDRFSAERPKGSFSTLEIQRTEQGDSAMYLCASSTTVNSPLHFGNGTRLTVT.

The chain couples TRBV28 to TRBJ2-1; 7 positions match TRBD1. The CDR3 extends over 14 amino acids. Germline CDR1 MDHEN, CDR2 SYDVKM. With V trimmed by 4 bases and J by 6 bases, 6 bases remained unmatched. The CDR3 DNA follows: TGTGCCAGCAGTTCGACAGGGCTTTTCAATGAGCAGTTCTTC. It encodes CASSSTGLFNEQFF. Together with reference TRBV28 and TRBJ2-1, the CDR3 gives the full variable domain: DVKVTQSSRYLVKRTGEKVFLECVQDMDHENMFWYRQDPGLGLRLIYFSYDVKMKEKGDIPEGYSVSREKKERFSLILESASTNQTSMYLCASSSTGLFNEQFFGPGTRLTVL.